In its sample, the clone carrying this T cell receptor beta chain was seen a few times. Antigen unknown. The donors, nominally healthy at sampling, likely had unrecorded immune exposures. Trimming removed 3 bases from V and 4 bases from J, with 15 bases in between. The CDR3 has 14 residues. CDR1 and CDR2 from the germline V gene are GTSNPN and SVGIG (reference sequence). The sample originates from a study of cytomegalovirus exposure and HLA in healthy donors. As for the study in general: Previous work identified 120 million or so unique TCR beta sequences from about 179 million T cells.

Notes on the study in general: Associated with HLA alleles at 0.05 false discovery rate in a later analysis were 16,951 TCR beta sequences. The authors listed roughly 150 TCR beta chains as cytomegalovirus-associated.

The PCR made use of 60 Vbeta and 13 Jbeta primers. TCRdb's table, derived via immunoSEQ multiplex PCR, lists solely in-frame clones and lacks some. The sample records 95,000 to 100,000 clones, approximately 80% being singletons. What was sequenced was PBMCs. The clonotype originates from a middle-aged man in good health and CMV-seronegative. The genes are TRBV30 and TRBJ1-2; D remains unclear. The CDR3 loop reads CAWRPPGDPYGYTF. The CDR3 DNA is TGTGCCTGGAGGCCCCCCGGGGATCCCTATGGCTACACCTTC.